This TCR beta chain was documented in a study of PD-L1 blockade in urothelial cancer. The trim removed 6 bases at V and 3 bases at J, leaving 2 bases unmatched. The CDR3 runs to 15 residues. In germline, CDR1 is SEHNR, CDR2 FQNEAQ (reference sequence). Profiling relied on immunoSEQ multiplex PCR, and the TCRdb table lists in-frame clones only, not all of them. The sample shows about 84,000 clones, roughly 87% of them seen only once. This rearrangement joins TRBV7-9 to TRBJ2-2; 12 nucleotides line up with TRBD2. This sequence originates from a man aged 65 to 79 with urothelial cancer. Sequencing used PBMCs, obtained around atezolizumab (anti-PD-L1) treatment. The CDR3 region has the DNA TGTGCCAGCAGGCGGACTAGCGGGGACACCGGGGAGCTGTTTTTT. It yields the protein CASRRTSGDTGELFF.